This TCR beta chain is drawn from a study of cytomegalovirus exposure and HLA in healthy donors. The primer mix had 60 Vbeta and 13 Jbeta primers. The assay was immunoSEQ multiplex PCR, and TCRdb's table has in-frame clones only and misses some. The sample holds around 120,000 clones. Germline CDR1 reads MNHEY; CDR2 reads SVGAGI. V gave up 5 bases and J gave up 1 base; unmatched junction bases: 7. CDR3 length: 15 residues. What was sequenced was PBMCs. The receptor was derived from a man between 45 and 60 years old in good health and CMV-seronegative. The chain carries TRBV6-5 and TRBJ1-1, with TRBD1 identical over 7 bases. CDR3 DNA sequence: TGTGCCAGCAGTGACTGGGACAGAAAGAACACTGAAGCTTTCTTT. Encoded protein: CASSDWDRKNTEAFF.